This T cell receptor beta chain was identified during a study of blood T cell repertoires in COVID-19. Repertoires were generated with immunoSEQ multiplex PCR, while TCRdb's copy carries only in-frame clones and drops some. This table has 300,000 to 400,000 clones, about 87% appearing once. The J segment lost 5 bases and the V segment lost 9 bases, leaving 15 bases of the junction unmatched. CDR1 SEHNR and CDR2 FQNEAQ come from the germline V gene (reference sequence). The CDR3 spans 16 residues. What was sequenced was peripheral blood. This sequence originates from a woman aged 45-59 years with COVID-19, enrolled during active disease. V usage is TRBV7-9 and J usage is TRBJ2-5; 10 bases line up with TRBD1. Here the CDR3 reads CASHRDGTGVGETQYF. The CDR3 DNA reads TGTGCCAGTCACCGTGACGGGACAGGGGTAGGGGAGACCCAGTACTTC.